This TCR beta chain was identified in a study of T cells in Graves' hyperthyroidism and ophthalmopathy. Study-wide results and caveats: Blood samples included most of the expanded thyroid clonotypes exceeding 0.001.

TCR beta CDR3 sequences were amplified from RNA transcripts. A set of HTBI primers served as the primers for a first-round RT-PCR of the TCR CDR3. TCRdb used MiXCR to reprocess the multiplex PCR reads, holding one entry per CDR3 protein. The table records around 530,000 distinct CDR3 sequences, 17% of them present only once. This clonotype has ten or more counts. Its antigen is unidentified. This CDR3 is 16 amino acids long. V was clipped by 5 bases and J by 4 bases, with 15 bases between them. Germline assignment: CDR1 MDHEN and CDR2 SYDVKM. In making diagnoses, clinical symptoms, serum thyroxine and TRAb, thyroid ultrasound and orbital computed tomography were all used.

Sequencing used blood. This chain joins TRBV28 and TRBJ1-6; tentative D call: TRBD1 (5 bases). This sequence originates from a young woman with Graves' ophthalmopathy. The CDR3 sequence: CASSPRGGIYNSPLHF. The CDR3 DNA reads TGTGCCAGCAGTCCCCGCGGGGGAATTTATAATTCACCCCTCCACTTT.